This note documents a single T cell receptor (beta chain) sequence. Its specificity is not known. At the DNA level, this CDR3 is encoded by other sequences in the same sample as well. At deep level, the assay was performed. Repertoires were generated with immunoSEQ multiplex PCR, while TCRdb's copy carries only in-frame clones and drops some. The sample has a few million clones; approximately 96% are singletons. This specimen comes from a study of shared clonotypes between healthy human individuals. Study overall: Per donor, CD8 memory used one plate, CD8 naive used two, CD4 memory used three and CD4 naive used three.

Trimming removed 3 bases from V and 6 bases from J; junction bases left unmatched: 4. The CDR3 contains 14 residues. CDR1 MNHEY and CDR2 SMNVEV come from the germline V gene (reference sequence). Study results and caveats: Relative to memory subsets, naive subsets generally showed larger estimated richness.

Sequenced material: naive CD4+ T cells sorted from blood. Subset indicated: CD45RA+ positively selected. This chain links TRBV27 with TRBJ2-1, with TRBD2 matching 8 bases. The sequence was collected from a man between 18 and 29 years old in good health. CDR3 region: CASSLAGGPNEQFF. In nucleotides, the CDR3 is TGTGCCAGCAGTTTGGCGGGAGGACCCAATGAGCAGTTCTTC.